This is a list of T cell receptor beta chains from one sample in a study of cytotoxic CD8 clonotypes in ibrutinib-treated CLL. The table came from immunoSEQ multiplex PCR; TCRdb's copy has only in-frame clones and leaves some out. The data contain tens of thousands of clones, over 45% of them singletons. Here the sequenced sample was PBMCs, taken before ibrutinib treatment. All receptors come from a human donor with chronic lymphocytic leukemia. The CDR3 runs from the conserved cysteine through the conserved F or W. A D gene is named only where the DNA matches it firmly. Size is stated for part of the rows, as once, few or many counts, or as a class when the clone is expanded.

V gene	D gene	J gene	CDR3 length	clone size	CDR3 protein	CDR3 DNA
TRBV19	-	TRBJ2-2	17	-	CASSILTGRMGTGELFF	TGTGCCAGTAGTATACTAACCGGCAGGATGGGAACCGGGGAGCTGTTTTTT
TRBV19	TRBD1	TRBJ2-7	14	-	CASSLSGQSYEQYF	TGTGCCAGTAGTCTCTCGGGACAGAGCTACGAGCAGTACTTC
TRBV29-1	-	TRBJ1-2	13	once	CSDRVAGVGGYTF	TGCAGCGACCGGGTGGCCGGGGTGGGCGGCTACACCTTC
TRBV4-1	-	TRBJ2-7	15	-	CASSQVRDLSYEQYF	TGCGCCAGCAGCCAAGTCAGGGACCTATCCTACGAGCAGTACTTC
TRBV19	-	TRBJ1-2	13	-	CASSATGYYGYTF	TGTGCCAGTAGTGCGACAGGCTACTATGGCTACACCTTC
TRBV1	-	TRBJ1-2	20	-	CTSSVTVYSSFIIHDYGYTF	TGCACCAGCAGCGTGACAGTCTACAGCTCTTTTATCATTCACGACTATGGCTACACCTTC
TRBV7-2	-	TRBJ1-5	13	-	CASSPNSNQPQHF	TGTGCCAGCAGCCCTAACAGCAATCAGCCCCAGCATTTT
TRBV19	-	TRBJ1-6	12	-	CASSIRRSPLHF	TGTGCCAGTAGTATAAGGCGGTCACCCCTCCACTTT
TRBV2	TRBD1	TRBJ1-6	15	few	CASSDRGQGNSPLHF	TGTGCCAGCAGTGACAGGGGGCAGGGTAATTCACCCCTCCACTTT
TRBV5-4	-	TRBJ1-6	15	-	CASSGESSYNSPLHF	TGTGCCAGCAGCGGGGAGAGCTCCTATAATTCACCCCTCCACTTT
TRBV5-1	-	TRBJ2-1	15	-	CASSLQTGTGNEQFF	TGCGCCAGCAGCTTGCAAACCGGGACTGGAAATGAGCAGTTCTTC
TRBV4-2	TRBD2	TRBJ2-1	14	few	CASSQGASGGAGFF	TGTGCCAGCAGCCAAGGGGCTAGCGGGGGGGCCGGGTTCTTC
TRBV7-8	TRBD2	TRBJ2-3	16	-	CASSSGAGGLTDTQYF	TGTGCCAGCAGCTCAGGGGCGGGGGGGCTCACAGATACGCAGTATTTT
TRBV5-1	TRBD1	TRBJ2-7	14	-	CASSFGQGISEQYF	TGCGCCAGCAGCTTCGGACAGGGGATAAGCGAGCAGTACTTC
TRBV9	-	TRBJ1-6	18	few	CASSVVPSGQFMNSPLHF	TGTGCCAGCAGCGTAGTACCCTCTGGACAGTTTATGAATTCACCCCTCCACTTT
TRBV2	TRBD2	TRBJ2-7	13	few	CASSVGLAVTPHF	TGTGCCAGCAGTGTCGGACTAGCGGTAACCCCGCACTTC
TRBV9	-	TRBJ2-3	14	-	CASSGRPSTDTQYF	TGTGCCAGCAGCGGACGACCTAGCACAGATACGCAGTATTTT
TRBV5-4	TRBD1	TRBJ1-4	14	few	CASSDRGRGEKLFF	TGTGCCAGCAGCGACAGGGGGCGCGGGGAAAAACTGTTTTTT
TRBV4-1	-	TRBJ2-7	15	-	CASSLSGTTSYEQYF	TGCGCCAGCAGCCTCTCCGGGACAACGTCCTACGAGCAGTACTTC
TRBV29-1	-	TRBJ1-4	14	-	CSVDSGGYNEKLFF	TGCAGCGTTGATTCCGGGGGGTATAATGAAAAACTGTTTTTT